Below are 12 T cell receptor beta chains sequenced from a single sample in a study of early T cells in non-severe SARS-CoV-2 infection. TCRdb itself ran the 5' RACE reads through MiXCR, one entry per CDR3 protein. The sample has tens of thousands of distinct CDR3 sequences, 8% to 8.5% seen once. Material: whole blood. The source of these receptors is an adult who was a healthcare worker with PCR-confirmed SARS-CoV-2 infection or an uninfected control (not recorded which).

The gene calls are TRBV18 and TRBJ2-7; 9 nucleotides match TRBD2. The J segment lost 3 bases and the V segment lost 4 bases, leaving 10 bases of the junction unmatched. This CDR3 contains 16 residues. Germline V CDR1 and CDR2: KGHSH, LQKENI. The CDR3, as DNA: TGTGCCAGCTCACGCGGGAAGAGCGGGAGGATCTACGAGCAGTACTTC. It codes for CASSRGKSGRIYEQYF.

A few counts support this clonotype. CDR3 nucleotide sequence: TGTGCCAGCAGCTTAGTCCCCGGACAGGGACACGAGCAGTACTTC. Translating gives CASSLVPGQGHEQYF. The V gene is TRBV7-2, the J gene TRBJ2-7, with TRBD1 matching over 8 bases. The CDR3 is 15 amino acids. CDR1 is SGHTA and CDR2 is FQGNSA in the germline V gene. V was clipped by 1 base and J by 5 bases; unmatched bases: 7.

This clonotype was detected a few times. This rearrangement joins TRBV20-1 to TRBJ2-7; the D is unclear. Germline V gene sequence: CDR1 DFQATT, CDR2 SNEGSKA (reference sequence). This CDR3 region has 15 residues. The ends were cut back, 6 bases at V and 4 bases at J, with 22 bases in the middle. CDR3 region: CSATAGNSFGYEQYF. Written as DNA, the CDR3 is TGCAGTGCGACCGCCGGCAACTCTTTTGGGTACGAGCAGTACTTC.

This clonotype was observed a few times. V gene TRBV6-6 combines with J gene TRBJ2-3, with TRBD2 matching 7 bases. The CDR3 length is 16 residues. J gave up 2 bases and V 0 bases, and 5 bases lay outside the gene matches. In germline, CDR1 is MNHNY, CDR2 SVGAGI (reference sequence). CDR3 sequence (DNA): TGTGCCAGCAGTTACTCGATAGGGACTATCACAGATACGCAGTATTTT. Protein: CASSYSIGTITDTQYF.

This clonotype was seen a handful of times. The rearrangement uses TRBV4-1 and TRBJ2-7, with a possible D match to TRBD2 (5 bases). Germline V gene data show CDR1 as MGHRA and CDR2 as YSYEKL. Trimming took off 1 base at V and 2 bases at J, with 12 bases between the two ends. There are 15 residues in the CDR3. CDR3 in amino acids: CASSQGGLGTYEQYF. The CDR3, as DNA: TGCGCCAGCAGCCAAGGAGGACTGGGCACCTACGAGCAGTACTTC.

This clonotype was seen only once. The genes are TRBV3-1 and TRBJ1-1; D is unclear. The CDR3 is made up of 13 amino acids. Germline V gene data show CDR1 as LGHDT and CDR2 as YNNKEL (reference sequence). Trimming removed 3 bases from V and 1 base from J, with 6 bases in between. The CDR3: CASSQNANTEAFF. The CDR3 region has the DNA TGTGCCAGCAGCCAGAACGCGAACACTGAAGCTTTCTTT.

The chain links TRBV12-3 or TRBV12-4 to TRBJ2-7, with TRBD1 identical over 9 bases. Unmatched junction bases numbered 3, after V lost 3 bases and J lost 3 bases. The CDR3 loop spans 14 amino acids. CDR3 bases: TGTGCCAGCAGTTTGGGGACAGGGAACTACGAGCAGTACTTC. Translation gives CASSLGTGNYEQYF.

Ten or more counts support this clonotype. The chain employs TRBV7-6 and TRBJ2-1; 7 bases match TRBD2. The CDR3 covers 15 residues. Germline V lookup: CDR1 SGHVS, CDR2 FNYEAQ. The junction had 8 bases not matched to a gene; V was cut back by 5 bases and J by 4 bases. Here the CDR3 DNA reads TGTGCCAGCAGCCTTAGCGGGCCACCTTACAATGAGCAGTTCTTC. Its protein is CASSLSGPPYNEQFF.

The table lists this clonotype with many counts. The CDR3 DNA is TGTGCCAGCAGTACGGGACAGGGGGGGAATGAGCAGTTCTTC. Protein: CASSTGQGGNEQFF. The chain employs TRBV12-3 or TRBV12-4 and TRBJ2-1; 11 nucleotides align to TRBD1. V was clipped by 5 bases and J by 7 bases; unmatched bases: 4. The CDR3 runs to 14 residues.

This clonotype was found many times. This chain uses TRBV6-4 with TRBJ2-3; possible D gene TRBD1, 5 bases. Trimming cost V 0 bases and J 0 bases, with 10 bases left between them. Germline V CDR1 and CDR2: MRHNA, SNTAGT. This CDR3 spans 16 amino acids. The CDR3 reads CASSDSLDRSTDTQYF. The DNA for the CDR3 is TGTGCCAGCAGTGACTCGCTTGACAGAAGCACAGATACGCAGTATTTT.

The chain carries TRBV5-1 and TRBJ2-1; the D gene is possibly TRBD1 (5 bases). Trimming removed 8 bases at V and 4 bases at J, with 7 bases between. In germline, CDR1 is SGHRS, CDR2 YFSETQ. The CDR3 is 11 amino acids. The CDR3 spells CASTGYNEQFF. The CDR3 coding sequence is TGCGCCAGTACAGGTTACAATGAGCAGTTCTTC.

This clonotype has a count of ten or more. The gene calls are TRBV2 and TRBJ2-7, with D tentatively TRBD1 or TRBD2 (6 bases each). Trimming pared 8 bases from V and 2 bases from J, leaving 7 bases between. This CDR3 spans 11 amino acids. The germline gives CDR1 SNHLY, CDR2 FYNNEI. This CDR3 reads CASGGPYEQYF. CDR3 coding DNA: TGTGCCAGCGGGGGGCCCTACGAGCAGTACTTC.